Shown below are 21 T cell receptor beta chains from a single sample sequenced in a study of OX40 agonist ivuxolimab in advanced cancers. The method was immunoSEQ multiplex PCR; TCRdb's version includes in-frame clones alone and lacks a portion of them. The sample holds roughly 75,000 clones, 70% to 90% seen once. Sequences were derived from CD4+ or CD8+ T cells sorted from blood, sampled in a trial of the OX40 agonist ivuxolimab. The receptors stem from an adult with an advanced solid tumor such as melanoma, head and neck, liver or kidney cancer.

The V and J genes are TRBV19 and TRBJ2-7; TRBD2 agrees at 8 bases. Trimming removed 7 bases from V and 3 bases from J; junction bases left unmatched: 5. CDR1 is LNHDA, CDR2 SQIVND, per germline (reference sequence). The CDR3 spans 13 residues. DNA of the CDR3: TGTGCCAGTACTCCGGGACTAGGCTACGAGCAGTACTTC. Its translation is CASTPGLGYEQYF.

The rearrangement joins TRBV18 to TRBJ2-7, with 7 bases lining up with TRBD1. Losses at the gene ends were 1 base for V and 2 bases for J; bases not matched to a gene: 8. Germline CDR1 is KGHSH and CDR2 is LQKENI. This CDR3 region has 16 residues. Here the CDR3 DNA reads TGTGCCAGCTCACCACAGACCGGGACAGCCGCCTACGAGCAGTACTTC. It codes for CASSPQTGTAAYEQYF.

This clone was seen a handful of times. This chain connects TRBV10-3 to TRBJ1-4, with D maybe TRBD1 (6 bases). Germline lookup yields CDR1 ENHRY and CDR2 SYGVKD. The CDR3 totals 14 residues. Trimming shortened V by 2 bases and J by 2 bases, and 6 bases separated the two germline ends. CDR3 sequence: CAISETGTNEKLFF. DNA for the CDR3: TGTGCCATCAGTGAGACAGGGACTAATGAAAAACTGTTTTTT.

CDR3 nucleotide sequence: TGTGCCAGCAGCTTACAGGACTGGCCATACAATGAGCAGTTCTTC. Translated, it gives CASSLQDWPYNEQFF. The genes are TRBV7-9 and TRBJ2-1; perhaps TRBD2 as D (5 bases). The CDR3 is made up of 15 amino acids. Looked up from germline, CDR1 is SEHNR and CDR2 is FQNEAQ (reference sequence). V lost 2 bases, J lost 4 bases, and 12 bases lay in between.

This clone was seen a single time. The chain carries TRBV6-6 and TRBJ2-7; a weak D match, TRBD1 (5 bases). Trimming pared 0 bases from V and 4 bases from J, leaving 10 bases between. Germline CDR1 reads MNHNY; CDR2 reads SVGAGI (reference sequence). The length of the CDR3 is 14 residues. The CDR3 loop reads CASSYSRQNYEQYF. The CDR3 DNA reads TGTGCCAGCAGTTACTCGCGACAGAATTACGAGCAGTACTTC.

This rearrangement joins TRBV6-5 to TRBJ1-4, with D possibly being TRBD1 (5 bases). The germline V gene has CDR1 MNHEY and CDR2 SVGAGI. The length of the CDR3 is 15 residues. V lost 2 bases to trimming and J lost 5 bases, with 12 bases between them. The CDR3 DNA sequence: TGTGCCAGCAGTTACACTAGACAGACCAATGAAAAACTGTTTTTT. Translated, it gives CASSYTRQTNEKLFF.

In its sample, this clone was seen a few times. The chain joins TRBV6-1 to TRBJ2-3; no clear D gene. The CDR3 extends over 15 amino acids. Trimming cost V 5 bases and J 0 bases, with 12 bases left between them. CDR1 and CDR2 from the germline V gene are MNHNS and SASEGT. CDR3 DNA: TGTGCCAGCAGTCCCCTTGGCCCTAGCACAGATACGCAGTATTTT. This gives the protein CASSPLGPSTDTQYF.

The chain recombines TRBV11-3 with TRBJ2-6; 7 bases agree with TRBD1. With 3 bases clipped from V and 0 bases from J, the junction kept 2 bases outside the gene matches. The CDR3 consists of 16 residues. CDR1 is SGHNT and CDR2 is YENEEA in the germline V gene. CDR3 protein: CASSFRQGSGANVLTF. CDR3 in DNA: TGTGCCAGCAGCTTTCGACAGGGCTCTGGGGCCAACGTCCTGACTTTC.

The chain combines TRBV19 with TRBJ1-5; unclear D gene. Germline V gives CDR1 LNHDA, CDR2 SQIVND (reference sequence). Trimming removed 2 bases at V and 0 bases at J, with 8 bases between. CDR3 length: 15 amino acids. CDR3 in DNA: TGTGCCAGTAGTATACCGACGGATAGCAATCAGCCCCAGCATTTT. This encodes CASSIPTDSNQPQHF.

This chain connects TRBV16 to TRBJ1-6; TRBD1 agrees at 7 bases. There are 17 residues in the CDR3. V trimming: 0 bases; J trimming: 10 bases; junction bases outside the gene matches: 12. Germline lookup yields CDR1 KGHSY and CDR2 FQNENV. The CDR3 DNA is TGTGCCAGCAGCCAATCGGTTGGTTCGGGACAGACATCACCCCTCCACTTT. Translating it yields CASSQSVGSGQTSPLHF. Looking up the rest from reference TRBV16 and TRBJ1-6 gives the full variable domain: GEEVAQTPKHLVRGEGQKAKLYCAPIKGHSYVFWYQQVLKNEFKFLISFQNENVFDETGMPKERFSAKCLPNSPCSLEIQATKLEDSAVYFCASSQSVGSGQTSPLHFGNGTRLTVT.

The rearrangement links TRBV5-6 to TRBJ2-2, with 8 bases that match TRBD2. V shed 5 bases and J 0 bases; nucleotides not matched to a gene: 9. This CDR3 has 17 amino acids. The germline V gene has CDR1 SGHDT and CDR2 YYEEEE. The CDR3 region is CASRQRGSGANTGELFF. The CDR3 DNA reads as TGTGCCAGCAGACAAAGAGGTAGCGGGGCGAACACCGGGGAGCTGTTTTTT.

Comment on this clone: Other DNA sequences of this sample code for an identical CDR3. V is TRBV6-6 and J is TRBJ1-3; D remains ambiguous. The CDR3 totals 14 residues. CDR1 is MNHNY, CDR2 SVGAGI, per germline (reference sequence). The V end lost 6 bases, the J end lost 0 bases, and 9 bases lay between the germline ends. CDR3 sequence reads: CASSGTASGNTIYF. CDR3 bases: TGTGCCAGCAGCGGCACAGCCTCTGGAAACACCATATATTTT.

The chain recombines TRBV6-5 with TRBJ2-7; D is unresolved. Germline values: CDR1 MNHEY, CDR2 SVGAGI. Trimming removed 5 bases at V and 3 bases at J, with 11 bases between. The CDR3 consists of 13 residues. This CDR3 reads CASSQALNYEQYF. CDR3 nucleotides: TGTGCCAGCAGTCAAGCCCTTAACTACGAGCAGTACTTC.

The rearrangement links TRBV5-1 to TRBJ1-4, with no clear D. This CDR3 spans 15 amino acids. The V and J ends lost 4 bases and 3 bases respectively, with 13 bases between them. CDR1 is SGHRS, CDR2 YFSETQ, per germline. The CDR3 protein is CASSTSLSPNEKLFF. CDR3 sequence (DNA): TGCGCCAGCAGCACCAGTCTTAGTCCTAATGAAAAACTGTTTTTT.

CDR3 region: CATNSGTGTYEQYF. The DNA for the CDR3 is TGTGCCACCAATTCCGGGACGGGTACCTACGAGCAGTACTTC. The chain is built from TRBV6-6 and TRBJ2-7; D possibly matches TRBD1 or TRBD2 (5 bases each). Germline-derived CDR1 and CDR2 are MNHNY and SVGAGI (reference sequence). The germline V and J ends were trimmed by 10 bases and 2 bases, with 18 bases remaining between them. The CDR3 runs to 14 residues.

CDR3 sequence reads: CASSLHSPGLAGPYNEQFF. In DNA form, the CDR3 reads TGTGCCAGCAGCTTACACTCTCCGGGACTAGCGGGACCTTACAATGAGCAGTTCTTC. This sequence joins TRBV7-2 and TRBJ2-1, with TRBD2 matching over 13 bases. The CDR3 runs to 19 residues. CDR1 is SGHTA, CDR2 FQGNSA, per germline. V was clipped by 2 bases and J by 4 bases; unmatched bases: 11.

This chain uses TRBV28 with TRBJ2-5; 11 nucleotides line up with TRBD1. Germline trimming cut 10 bases from V and 5 bases from J; bases unmatched to any gene: 12. CDR1 is MDHEN and CDR2 is SYDVKM in the germline V gene. The CDR3 consists of 15 residues. The CDR3 spells CATHGQGAIWETQYF. The CDR3 coding sequence is TGTGCCACCCATGGACAGGGGGCGATTTGGGAGACCCAGTACTTC.

The rearrangement uses TRBV19 and TRBJ1-1; weak D call: TRBD1 (5 bases). The CDR3 loop spans 18 amino acids. The V end lost 9 bases, the J end lost 2 bases, and 28 bases lay between the germline ends. CDR1 LNHDA and CDR2 SQIVND come from the germline V gene (reference sequence). In DNA form, the CDR3 reads TGTGCCAGCACGGGTCGCGAAACGGGGCCCGCAGTTAACACTGAAGCTTTCTTT. Translation: CASTGRETGPAVNTEAFF.

This clone was seen only once. CDR3 DNA: TGTGCCTGGAGCCTGGACAGGGGCTCCTACGAGCAGTACTTC. Translated, it gives CAWSLDRGSYEQYF. The genes are TRBV30 and TRBJ2-7; 9 bases match TRBD1. With V trimmed by 3 bases and J by 0 bases, 3 bases remained unmatched. CDR1 is GTSNPN, CDR2 SVGIG, per germline (reference sequence). The CDR3 runs 14 residues.

The rearrangement joins TRBV29-1 to TRBJ2-2, with D possibly being TRBD1 (5 bases). Germline lookup yields CDR1 SQVTM and CDR2 ANQGSEA. This CDR3 is 18 amino acids long. The V gene lost 0 bases and the J gene lost 2 bases, with 19 bases spanning the gap. The CDR3: CSVEDRGHGTHNTGELFF. In DNA, the CDR3 is TGCAGCGTTGAAGATAGAGGACACGGCACGCATAACACCGGGGAGCTGTTTTTT.

The CDR3 nucleotides read TGCGCCAGCAGCTTGGAGAAGGGCAGTTGGGGTTCCTACGAGCAGTACTTC. Amino acids: CASSLEKGSWGSYEQYF. The chain joins TRBV5-1 to TRBJ2-7; no clear D. The CDR3 spans 17 residues. Germline assignment: CDR1 SGHRS and CDR2 YFSETQ. The V gene lost 0 bases and the J gene lost 1 base, with 17 bases spanning the gap.